These T cell receptor beta chains were read from a single sample in a study of blood T cell repertoires in COVID-19. Clones were sequenced by immunoSEQ multiplex PCR, and TCRdb holds only the in-frame ones, with some missing. This sample has around 300,000 clones, with roughly 90% found just once. The specimen was peripheral blood. The receptors stem from a woman aged 30 to 39 with COVID-19, enrolled during active disease. Each CDR3 is given with its conserved first and last residue. A D gene is named only where the DNA matches it firmly. The listing skips clone size in some rows; elsewhere it reads once, few, many or a size class.

len	v_gene	abundance	j_gene	d_gene	CDR3aa	CDR3nt
16	TRBV19	many	TRBJ1-5	.	CASSTGTLRGNQPQHF	TGTGCCAGTAGTACCGGGACACTTAGGGGGAATCAGCCCCAGCATTTT
15	TRBV5-1	.	TRBJ1-1	.	CASSLEEIGGTEAFF	TGCGCCAGCAGCTTGGAGGAGATCGGAGGCACTGAAGCTTTCTTT
19	TRBV7-3	.	TRBJ2-3	TRBD2	CASSPDGLAGVWSTDTQYF	TGTGCCAGCAGCCCAGACGGACTAGCGGGAGTGTGGAGCACAGATACGCAGTATTTT
15	TRBV12-5	.	TRBJ1-1	TRBD1	CASGLGQGAGTEAFF	TGTGCTAGTGGTTTGGGACAGGGGGCTGGGACTGAAGCTTTCTTT
13	TRBV11-2	.	TRBJ1-1	.	CASSLDLAAEAFF	TGTGCCAGCAGCTTAGATTTGGCAGCTGAAGCTTTCTTT
14	TRBV2	once	TRBJ1-2	.	CASTGSVTGYGYTF	TGTGCCAGCACGGGGTCAGTGACGGGCTATGGCTACACCTTC
17	TRBV18	.	TRBJ2-3	.	CASSPQAGVEGTDTQYF	TGTGCCAGCTCACCACAGGCAGGGGTGGAGGGCACAGATACGCAGTATTTT
15	TRBV5-1	.	TRBJ2-2	.	CASSLAGEVAGELFF	TGCGCCAGCAGCTTGGCGGGAGAGGTCGCCGGGGAGCTGTTTTTT
13	TRBV12-3/TRBV12-4	.	TRBJ2-2	.	CASSPPGTGELFF	TGTGCCAGCAGTCCGCCGGGAACCGGGGAGCTGTTTTTT
17	TRBV13	.	TRBJ2-3	TRBD2	CASSSKTSGSFTDTQYF	TGTGCCAGCAGCTCTAAGACTAGCGGAAGCTTCACAGATACGCAGTATTTT
16	TRBV15	.	TRBJ1-4	.	CATSSRTLVYNEKLFF	TGTGCCACCAGCAGCCGGACACTCGTCTATAATGAAAAACTGTTTTTT
15	TRBV6-5	.	TRBJ1-5	.	CASSSTDLSNQPQHF	TGTGCCAGCAGTTCGACAGACCTTAGCAATCAGCCCCAGCATTTT
17	TRBV11-2	.	TRBJ2-7	.	CASSLAWGPLSSYEQYF	TGTGCCAGCAGCTTAGCGTGGGGGCCGTTGAGCTCCTACGAGCAGTACTTC
15	TRBV19	.	TRBJ2-3	TRBD1	CASSGTGNITDTQYF	TGTGCCAGTAGTGGGACAGGGAACATCACAGATACGCAGTATTTT
15	TRBV18	.	TRBJ2-3	TRBD1	CASSPGQGGTDTQYF	TGTGCCAGCTCTCCGGGACAGGGAGGCACAGATACGCAGTATTTT
13	TRBV6-5	.	TRBJ1-6	.	CASSSRQNSPLHF	TGTGCCAGCAGTTCGAGACAAAATTCACCCCTCCACTTT
13	TRBV6-5	.	TRBJ1-2	TRBD1	CASSRTGEYGYTF	TGTGCCAGCAGCCGGACAGGGGAATATGGCTACACCTTC
17	TRBV10-3	.	TRBJ2-1	TRBD2	CATSERASGVSYNEQFF	TGTGCCACCTCCGAGCGGGCTAGCGGGGTCTCCTACAATGAGCAGTTCTTC
15	TRBV27	.	TRBJ2-7	.	CASMKKSAGWYEQYF	TGTGCCAGCATGAAAAAATCCGCAGGCTGGTACGAGCAGTACTTC
12	TRBV4-2	.	TRBJ1-5	.	CASGGGDQPQHF	TGTGCCAGCGGGGGAGGGGATCAGCCCCAGCATTTT
13	TRBV19	.	TRBJ1-1	.	CASSIRTGERAFF	TGTGCCAGTAGTATCCGGACGGGTGAGCGGGCTTTCTTT
14	TRBV6-5	.	TRBJ2-7	.	CASSYGRGSYEQYF	TGTGCCAGCAGTTACGGCAGGGGCTCCTACGAGCAGTACTTC
15	TRBV30	.	TRBJ2-2	TRBD1	CAWFTGQANTGELFF	TGTGCCTGGTTCACGGGACAGGCAAACACCGGGGAGCTGTTTTTT
15	TRBV6-5	.	TRBJ2-7	.	CASSSRRGSSYEQYF	TGTGCCAGCAGCTCTCGCAGGGGATCCTCCTACGAGCAGTACTTC
13	TRBV6-5	.	TRBJ2-1	.	CASSPGQYNEQFF	TGTGCCAGCAGCCCCGGACAGTACAATGAGCAGTTCTTC
14	TRBV11-2	.	TRBJ2-7	.	CASSLGAQVYEQYF	TGTGCCAGCAGCTTAGGAGCACAGGTCTACGAGCAGTACTTC
14	TRBV19	.	TRBJ2-7	TRBD1	CASKRDRGSYEQYF	TGTGCCAGTAAGAGGGACAGGGGTTCCTACGAGCAGTACTTC
14	TRBV29-1	.	TRBJ2-7	TRBD1	CSVKTGTGRIEQYF	TGCAGCGTCAAGACCGGGACAGGGCGGATCGAGCAGTACTTC
14	TRBV9	.	TRBJ2-7	.	CASSVEEGPYEQYF	TGTGCCAGCAGCGTAGAGGAGGGACCGTACGAGCAGTACTTC
16	TRBV14	.	TRBJ2-1	.	CASSQDAHTTYNEQFF	TGTGCCAGCAGCCAAGACGCTCATACTACCTACAATGAGCAGTTCTTC
14	TRBV7-9	.	TRBJ2-5	.	CASSLGQAQETQYF	TGTGCCAGCAGCTTAGGACAGGCCCAAGAGACCCAGTACTTC
19	TRBV3-1/TRBV3-2	.	TRBJ1-1	TRBD1	CASSQDPRRDRGDGTEAFF	TGTGCCAGCAGCCAAGATCCGAGACGGGACAGGGGGGATGGTACTGAAGCTTTCTTT
14	TRBV11-2	.	TRBJ2-7	.	CASSLEQGSYEQYF	TGTGCCAGCAGCTTAGAACAGGGTTCCTACGAGCAGTACTTC
15	TRBV5-4	.	TRBJ2-3	.	CASSLGQRVADTQYF	TGTGCCAGCAGCTTGGGACAGCGGGTGGCAGATACGCAGTATTTT
15	TRBV5-1	.	TRBJ2-7	TRBD2	CASSLEASGRYEQYF	TGCGCCAGCAGCTTGGAGGCTAGCGGGAGATACGAGCAGTACTTC
16	TRBV25-1	.	TRBJ2-1	TRBD2	CATPCGGTRNYNEQFF	TGTGCCACACCTTGTGGCGGGACTAGGAATTACAATGAGCAGTTCTTC
16	TRBV15	.	TRBJ2-1	TRBD2	CATSRDRLAGYNEQFF	TGTGCCACCAGCAGAGATCGTTTAGCGGGGTACAATGAGCAGTTCTTC
16	TRBV3-1/TRBV3-2	.	TRBJ2-7	.	CASSQGPGSQPYEQYF	TGTGCCAGCAGCCAAGGCCCCGGGTCCCAACCCTACGAGCAGTACTTC
15	TRBV5-1	.	TRBJ2-3	TRBD1	CASSLWTGGTDTQYF	TGCGCCAGCAGCCTCTGGACAGGGGGAACAGATACGCAGTATTTT
16	TRBV24-1	.	TRBJ2-1	TRBD2	CATSDAGGRAFNEQFF	TGTGCCACCAGTGATGCCGGCGGGAGGGCCTTTAATGAGCAGTTCTTC
14	TRBV25-1	.	TRBJ2-6	.	CASSGGSGANVLTF	TGTGCCAGCAGTGGCGGGTCTGGGGCCAACGTCCTGACTTTC
15	TRBV15	.	TRBJ1-4	TRBD1	CATSRGGRGDEKLFF	TGTGCCACCAGCAGAGGGGGCAGGGGGGATGAAAAACTGTTTTTT
14	TRBV15	.	TRBJ2-6	.	CATSPPGGANVLTF	TGTGCCACCAGCCCGCCGGGGGGGGCCAACGTCCTGACTTTC
14	TRBV5-1	.	TRBJ1-2	TRBD1	CASSLDTGGYGYTF	TGCGCCAGCAGCTTGGATACAGGGGGGTACGGCTACACCTTC
18	TRBV6-1	.	TRBJ1-3	.	CASSEVVQGRTTGNTIYF	TGTGCCAGCAGTGAAGTAGTTCAGGGTCGGACTACTGGAAACACCATATATTTT
15	TRBV5-4	.	TRBJ2-7	.	CASSSRLAGIYEQYF	TGTGCCAGCAGCTCCCGACTCGCCGGGATTTACGAGCAGTACTTC
15	TRBV2	.	TRBJ1-2	.	CASRTLRGTNYGYTF	TGTGCCAGCAGAACCCTACGGGGGACTAACTATGGCTACACCTTC
14	TRBV18	few	TRBJ2-7	TRBD2	CASSRLAGSYEQYF	TGTGCCAGCTCAAGGCTAGCGGGATCCTACGAGCAGTACTTC
15	TRBV30	once	TRBJ1-1	.	CAWSVRRGRSTEAFF	TGTGCCTGGAGTGTAAGGAGGGGACGGAGCACTGAAGCTTTCTTT
13	TRBV12-5	.	TRBJ1-5	.	CASGMNRDQPQHF	TGTGCTAGTGGTATGAACAGAGATCAGCCCCAGCATTTT
13	TRBV5-1	.	TRBJ2-2	.	CASSTLGSGELFF	TGCGCCAGCAGCACCCTCGGGTCCGGGGAGCTGTTTTTT
15	TRBV9	.	TRBJ2-1	TRBD2	CASSLGLAQYNEQFF	TGTGCCAGCAGCTTGGGACTAGCTCAGTACAATGAGCAGTTCTTC